The entry below describes one T cell receptor (beta chain). This sample was taken from a study of control samples from healthy donors and cancer patients. Sequenced by immunoSEQ multiplex PCR; TCRdb stores in-frame clones only, minus some. The sample has some 79,000 clones, approximately 84% seen once. The germline CDR1 and CDR2 sequences are SGHRS and YFSETQ. The CDR3 loop spans 14 amino acids. V trimming: 3 bases; J trimming: 6 bases; junction bases outside the gene matches: 7. Sequenced sample: blood. The rearrangement joins TRBV5-1 to TRBJ2-3, with 7 bases fitting TRBD2. This sequence was found in a woman in her 50s in good health. CDR3 sequence: CASSSVGGWDTQYF. The DNA for the CDR3 is TGCGCCAGCAGCTCGGTCGGGGGGTGGGATACGCAGTATTTT.